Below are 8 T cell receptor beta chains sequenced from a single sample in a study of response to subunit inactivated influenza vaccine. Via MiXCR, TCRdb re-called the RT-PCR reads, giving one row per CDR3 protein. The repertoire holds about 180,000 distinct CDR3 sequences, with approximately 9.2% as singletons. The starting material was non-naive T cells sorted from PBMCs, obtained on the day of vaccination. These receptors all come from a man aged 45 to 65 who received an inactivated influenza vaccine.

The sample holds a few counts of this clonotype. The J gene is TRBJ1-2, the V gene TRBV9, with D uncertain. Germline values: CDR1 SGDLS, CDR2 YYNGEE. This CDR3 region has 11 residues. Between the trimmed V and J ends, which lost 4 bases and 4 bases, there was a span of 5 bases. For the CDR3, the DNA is TGTGCCAGCAGCTCCCTCTATGGCTACACCTTC. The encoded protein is CASSSLYGYTF.

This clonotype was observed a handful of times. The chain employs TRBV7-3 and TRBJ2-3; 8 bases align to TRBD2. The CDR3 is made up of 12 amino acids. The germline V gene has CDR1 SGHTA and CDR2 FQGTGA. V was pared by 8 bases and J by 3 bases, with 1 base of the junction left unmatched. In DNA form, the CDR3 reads TGTGCCAGCGGCGGGAGGACAGATACGCAGTATTTT. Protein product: CASGGRTDTQYF.

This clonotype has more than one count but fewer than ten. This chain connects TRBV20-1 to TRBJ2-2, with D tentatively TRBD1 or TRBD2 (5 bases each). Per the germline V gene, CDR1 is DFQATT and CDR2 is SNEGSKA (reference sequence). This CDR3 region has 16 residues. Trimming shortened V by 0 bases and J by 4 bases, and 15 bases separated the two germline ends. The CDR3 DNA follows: TGCAGTGCTAGAGATTTCCGGGGCGGAGGCACCGGGGAGCTGTTTTTT. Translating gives CSARDFRGGGTGELFF.

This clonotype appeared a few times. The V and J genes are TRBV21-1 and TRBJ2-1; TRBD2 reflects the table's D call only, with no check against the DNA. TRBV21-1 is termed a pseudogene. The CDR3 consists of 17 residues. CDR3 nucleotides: TGTGCCAGCAGCTATAGGACTAGCGGGGCCTTAAACAATGAGCAGTTCTTC. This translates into CASSYRTSGALNNEQFF.

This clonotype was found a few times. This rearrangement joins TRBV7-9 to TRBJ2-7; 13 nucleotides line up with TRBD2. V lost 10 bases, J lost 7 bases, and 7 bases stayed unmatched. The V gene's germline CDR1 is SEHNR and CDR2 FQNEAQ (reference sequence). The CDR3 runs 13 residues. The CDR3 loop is CATGLAGSGEQYF. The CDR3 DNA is TGTGCCACGGGACTAGCGGGATCTGGTGAGCAGTACTTC.

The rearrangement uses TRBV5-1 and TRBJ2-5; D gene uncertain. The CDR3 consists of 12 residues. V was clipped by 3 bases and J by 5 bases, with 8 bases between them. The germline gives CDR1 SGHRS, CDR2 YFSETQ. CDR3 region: CASSSPPETQYF. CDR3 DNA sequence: TGCGCCAGCAGCTCGCCCCCGGAGACCCAGTACTTC.

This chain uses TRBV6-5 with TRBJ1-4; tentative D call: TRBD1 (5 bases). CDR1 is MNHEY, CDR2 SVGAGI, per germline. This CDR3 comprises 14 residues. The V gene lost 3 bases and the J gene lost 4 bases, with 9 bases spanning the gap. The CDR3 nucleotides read TGTGCCAGCAGTTATGGGGGGTTTAATGAAAAACTGTTTTTT. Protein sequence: CASSYGGFNEKLFF.

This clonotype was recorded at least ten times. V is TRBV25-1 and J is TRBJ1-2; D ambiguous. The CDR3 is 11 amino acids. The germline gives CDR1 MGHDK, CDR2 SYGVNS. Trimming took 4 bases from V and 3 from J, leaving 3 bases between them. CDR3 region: CASSGDYGYTF. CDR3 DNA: TGTGCCAGCAGTGGGGACTATGGCTACACCTTC.